This T cell receptor beta chain emerged from a study of shared clonotypes between healthy human individuals. V shed 3 bases and J 4 bases; nucleotides not matched to a gene: 2. CDR3 size: 14 residues. The germline CDR1 and CDR2 sequences are SGDLS and YYNGEE. Positively selected for CCR7, the CD45RO-negative cells used as naive CD8 cells excluded terminally differentiated effector memory CD45RA+ cells. Healthy adults negative for HIV, lacking recent acute infections or vaccinations, served as donors. For sorted subsets, 200 ng DNA per replicate equaled 30,000 or so T cell genomes. Data came from immunoSEQ multiplex PCR; TCRdb stores just in-frame clones and leaves some out. This table holds roughly 590,000 clones, 95% to 96% found once.

The clonotype originates from a woman aged 30 to 39 in good health. The sequenced sample was naive CD8+ T cells sorted from blood. The rearrangement joins TRBV9 to TRBJ2-5; 11 nucleotides agree with TRBD2. The CDR3 sequence: CASSAGLAVETQYF. Here the CDR3 DNA reads TGTGCCAGCAGCGCGGGACTAGCGGTAGAGACCCAGTACTTC.